The present T cell receptor (beta chain) was sequenced within a study of PD-L1 blockade in urothelial cancer. Described time point: peripheral blood 6 weeks after treatment start. TCRdb keeps only in-frame clones here, not all; method: immunoSEQ multiplex PCR. The sample records around 110,000 clones, around 89% being singletons. Losses at the gene ends were 5 bases for V and 4 bases for J; bases not matched to a gene: 6. The CDR3 covers 15 residues. The germline CDR1 and CDR2 sequences are MDHEN and SYDVKM. The V and J genes are TRBV28 and TRBJ2-7; 12 bases match TRBD2. This clonotype originated in a man in his sixties with urothelial cancer. The sequencing here drew on PBMCs, taken around atezolizumab (anti-PD-L1) treatment. CDR3 sequence: CASSPTSGGSYEQYF. For the CDR3, the DNA is TGTGCCAGCAGTCCGACTAGCGGGGGATCTTACGAGCAGTACTTC.